The rows below give T cell receptor beta chains drawn from one sample of a study of shared clonotypes between healthy human individuals. TCRdb's table, derived via immunoSEQ multiplex PCR, lists solely in-frame clones and lacks some. The sample lists roughly 600,000 clones; about 98% were seen once. The source material was naive CD8+ T cells sorted from blood. These receptors all come from a man younger than 40 in good health. CDR3s include the opening cysteine and the closing phenylalanine or tryptophan. Fields, in order: V gene, J gene, D gene, clone size, CDR3 DNA, CDR3 protein. A D gene is named only where the DNA matches it firmly. Only part of the rows carry a size: once, few, many, or a class if the clone is expanded.

TRBV4-1	TRBJ2-6	NA	NA	TGCGCCAGCAGCCAGGCCTCTGGGGCCAACGTCCTGACTTTC	CASSQASGANVLTF
TRBV2	TRBJ2-5	NA	NA	TGTGCCAGCTTGGACTGGCAAGAGACCCAGTACTTC	CASLDWQETQYF
TRBV18	TRBJ1-1	NA	NA	TGTGCCAGCTCACCACCGTCTCTTAGGATGTTTGGGAACACTGAAGCTTTCTTT	CASSPPSLRMFGNTEAFF
TRBV27	TRBJ2-7	NA	NA	TGTGCCAGCAGTTTATCCTTCGCGGGACCTTACGAGCAGTACTTC	CASSLSFAGPYEQYF
TRBV7-9	TRBJ2-1	TRBD2	NA	TGTGCCAGCAGCCCGGCCGGGACTAGGGATGACAATGAGCAGTTCTTC	CASSPAGTRDDNEQFF
TRBV7-9	TRBJ2-1	TRBD2	NA	TGTGCCAGCAGTGAGACTAGCGACAATGAGCAGTTCTTC	CASSETSDNEQFF
TRBV6-5	TRBJ2-7	TRBD2	NA	TGTGCCACCGGGACTAGCGACTACGAGCAGTACTTC	CATGTSDYEQYF
TRBV19	TRBJ2-7	TRBD2	once	TGTGCCAGTAGTATAGTGGTAACTAGCGGGCCAACCTACGAGCAGTACTTC	CASSIVVTSGPTYEQYF
TRBV7-8	TRBJ2-2	TRBD1	NA	TGTGCCAGCAGCTTAGATCTGGGACAGGCTGACACCGGGGAGCTGTTTTTT	CASSLDLGQADTGELFF
TRBV7-9	TRBJ1-1	NA	NA	TGTGCCAGCAACGACCTCGGGGGAGAGGTTGGGACTGAAGCTTTCTTT	CASNDLGGEVGTEAFF
TRBV7-8	TRBJ1-5	TRBD1	NA	TGTGCCAGCAGCTCAGAGGACAGGTACAATCAGCCCCAGCATTTT	CASSSEDRYNQPQHF
TRBV10-3	TRBJ2-7	TRBD2	NA	TGTGCCATCAGTGAGGGAGCCGGGCAGGGAGGGTACGAGCAGTACTTC	CAISEGAGQGGYEQYF
TRBV7-8	TRBJ1-5	TRBD1	NA	TGTGCCAGCAGCTCTCACCCCGGGACAGGGAAGTTTATTCAGCCCCAGCATTTT	CASSSHPGTGKFIQPQHF
TRBV18	TRBJ1-4	TRBD1	NA	TGTGCCAGCTCAAGGGACAGGGCGGTTGTTGTAGCGGAAAAACTGTTTTTT	CASSRDRAVVVAEKLFF
TRBV13	TRBJ2-5	TRBD1	NA	TGTGCCAGCAGCTTAACAGGGGAAGAGACCCAGTACTTC	CASSLTGEETQYF
TRBV14	TRBJ2-5	NA	NA	TGTGCCAGCAGCCAAGAACCTGGAGCTCCGCCCGAGACCCAGTACTTC	CASSQEPGAPPETQYF
TRBV15	TRBJ2-5	TRBD2	NA	TGTGCCACCAGCAGACCGTCGGGACTAGCGGGCCAAGAGACCCAGTACTTC	CATSRPSGLAGQETQYF
TRBV25-1	TRBJ2-2	NA	NA	TGTGCCAGCAGTGCCGGGGCAGTGAACACCGGGGAGCTGTTTTTT	CASSAGAVNTGELFF
TRBV10-1	TRBJ2-2	TRBD2	NA	TGCGCCAGCAGTGCCCCTCCTGGCGGGAGAGATGGCGGGGAGCTGTTTTTT	CASSAPPGGRDGGELFF
TRBV5-8	TRBJ1-5	NA	NA	TGTGCCAGCAGCCTGGGATTGGGTCTCGAGCCCCAGCATTTT	CASSLGLGLEPQHF
TRBV27	TRBJ2-7	NA	NA	TGTGCCAGCAGTGCCCGAGGGAGCCGAAAGCAGTACTTC	CASSARGSRKQYF
TRBV7-8	TRBJ2-5	NA	NA	TGTGCCAGCAGCTTAGGTTCAGGGGACGAGGCCCAGTACTTC	CASSLGSGDEAQYF
TRBV28	TRBJ1-5	NA	NA	TGTGCCAGCAGACAGGGTTATTCGAGAAATCAGCCCCAGCATTTT	CASRQGYSRNQPQHF
TRBV7-6	TRBJ2-2	NA	NA	TGTGCCAGCAGCTTACAGAATTGGTCGGAGCTGTTTTTT	CASSLQNWSELFF
TRBV10-2	TRBJ2-7	TRBD2	NA	TGCGCCAGCAGTCACTATCTAGCGGGAACCTACGAGCAGTACTTC	CASSHYLAGTYEQYF
TRBV6-5	TRBJ2-7	NA	NA	TGTGCCAGCAGCTCCCCGCCGGGGGACGAGCAGTACTTC	CASSSPPGDEQYF
TRBV4-1	TRBJ1-4	NA	NA	TGCGCCAGCAGCCTGCCTCGGGGCGGGGGTGAAAAACTGTTTTTT	CASSLPRGGGEKLFF
TRBV28	TRBJ1-1	TRBD1	NA	TGTGCCAGCACCGACAGGGTCACCACTGAAGCTTTCTTT	CASTDRVTTEAFF